This TCR beta chain comes out of a study of post-analysis software for immune sequencing data. Study-wide background: The study covered relapsing-remitting, secondary progressive and progressive-relapsing courses of multiple sclerosis. Study findings and constraints: Patients carried a handful of TRBV segments more frequently than controls did, and TRBV5-6, TRBV5-1 and TRBV20-1 were among them.

cDNA libraries of TCR beta carried unique molecular identifiers. TCRdb recomputed calls from the PCR reads with MiXCR, one row per CDR3 protein. The sample has more than 350,000 distinct CDR3 sequences, approximately 39% seen once. The V gene's germline CDR1 is SGHRS and CDR2 YFSETQ. The CDR3 is 11 residues long. Trimming shortened V by 4 bases and J by 4 bases, and 6 bases separated the two germline ends. This clonotype has ten or more counts. Antigen specificity is unknown. V gene TRBV5-1 combines with J gene TRBJ2-7; D is uncertain. What was sequenced was blood. The receptor was derived from a girl aged 2-10 years with multiple sclerosis. The CDR3 loop reads CASSTNYEQYF. The CDR3 bases are TGCGCCAGCAGCACCAATTACGAGCAGTACTTC.